This TCR beta chain originates from a study of ipilimumab plus nivolumab after autologous stem cell transplantation. At the level of the study: Patients received a median of roughly five ipilimumab and roughly eight nivolumab doses. Both relapsed and primary refractory DLBCL were included.

A word on this clone: Its antigen is still unknown.

Method: immunoSEQ multiplex PCR; TCRdb's copy keeps in-frame clones and lacks some. The table lists about 20,000 clones, about three quarters of them singletons. Study conclusions and caveats: The authors say TCR, Treg and microbiome findings warrant further study.

Per germline, CDR1 SEHNR and CDR2 FQNEAQ (reference sequence). The CDR3 covers 14 residues. V gave up 5 bases and J gave up 4 bases, with 14 bases separating them. The sequence derives from a male donor with diffuse large B-cell lymphoma. The sample here was PBMCs, taken in a trial of ipilimumab plus nivolumab as post-transplant consolidation. This chain links TRBV7-9 with TRBJ1-1; D is ambiguous. Here the CDR3 reads CASSPPGVFTEAFF. CDR3 DNA: TGTGCCAGCAGCCCCCCGGGAGTATTCACTGAAGCTTTCTTT.